The subject of this entry is one TCR beta chain. The sample originates from a study of cytomegalovirus exposure and HLA in healthy donors. Study as a whole: Earlier, 150 million to 200 million T cells were analyzed, and some 120 million unique TCR beta sequences were found among them.

The germline gives CDR1 GTSNPN, CDR2 SVGIG (reference sequence). V was shortened by 2 bases and J by 9 bases, with 11 bases between the two germline ends. CDR3 length: 12 residues. The study ran its PCR with 60 Vbeta and 13 Jbeta primers. The protocol was immunoSEQ multiplex PCR, while the TCRdb copy is restricted to in-frame clones and leaves out a portion. The data hold 65,000 to 75,000 clones, with 65% to 80% observed a single time. Sequencing was carried out using PBMCs. J is TRBJ2-1 and V is TRBV30, with D possibly being TRBD2 (6 bases). The receptor's source is a man in his forties or fifties in good health and CMV-seropositive. CDR3 sequence reads: CAWSPTGSEQFF. The CDR3 nucleotides read TGTGCCTGGAGTCCGACCGGGAGTGAGCAGTTCTTC.